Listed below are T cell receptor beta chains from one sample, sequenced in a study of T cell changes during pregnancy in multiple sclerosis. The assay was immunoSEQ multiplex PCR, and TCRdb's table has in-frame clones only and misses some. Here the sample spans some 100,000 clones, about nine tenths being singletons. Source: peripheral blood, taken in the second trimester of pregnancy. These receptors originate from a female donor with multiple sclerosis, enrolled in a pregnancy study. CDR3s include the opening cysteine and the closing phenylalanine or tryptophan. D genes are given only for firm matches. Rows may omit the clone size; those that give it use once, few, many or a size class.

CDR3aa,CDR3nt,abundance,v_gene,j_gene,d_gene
CASSPEGTSTYEQYF,TGCGCCAGCAGCCCGGAGGGGACTAGTACCTACGAGCAGTACTTC,-,TRBV5-1,TRBJ2-7,TRBD2
CASSPLIKNIQYF,TGTGCCAGCAGTCCACTAATCAAAAACATTCAGTACTTC,few,TRBV6-5,TRBJ2-4,-
CASSLARGRITGELFF,TGTGCCAGTAGTCTCGCCAGGGGGCGGATCACCGGGGAGCTGTTTTTT,-,TRBV19,TRBJ2-2,TRBD1
CASSLFRDSGVNQPQHF,TGTGCCAGCAGCTTGTTCAGGGACAGTGGGGTTAATCAGCCCCAGCATTTT,-,TRBV5-8,TRBJ1-5,TRBD1
CASSNKGHETGELFF,TGTGCCAGCAGTAATAAGGGACACGAGACCGGGGAGCTGTTTTTT,few,TRBV27,TRBJ2-2,-
CASSLSGNPFRAQIYEQYF,TGCGCCAGCAGCTTAAGCGGGAACCCGTTTCGGGCCCAGATCTACGAGCAGTACTTC,-,TRBV5-1,TRBJ2-7,TRBD2
CASHKLTGNLVSYEQYF,TGTGCCAGCCATAAATTGACAGGGAACCTAGTCTCCTACGAGCAGTACTTC,-,TRBV27,TRBJ2-7,TRBD1
CASSIGGTSGSYEQYF,TGTGCCAGTAGTATAGGAGGGACTAGCGGGAGTTACGAGCAGTACTTC,-,TRBV19,TRBJ2-7,TRBD2
CASSLTPGLAGGGSGELFF,TGTGCCAGCAGCTTGACTCCGGGACTAGCGGGAGGAGGGTCCGGGGAGCTGTTTTTT,-,TRBV7-6,TRBJ2-2,TRBD2
CAISEGAVTQETQYF,TGTGCCATCAGTGAGGGGGCAGTCACCCAAGAGACCCAGTACTTC,-,TRBV10-3,TRBJ2-5,-
CASRETSGAGELFF,TGTGCCAGCAGAGAGACTAGTGGGGCCGGGGAGCTGTTTTTT,-,TRBV2,TRBJ2-2,-
CASSQEVQREQFF,TGCGCCAGCAGCCAAGAGGTACAGAGAGAGCAGTTCTTC,-,TRBV4-3,TRBJ2-1,-
CASSSDAGLAGYHEQYF,TGTGCCAGCAGTTCTGATGCGGGGCTAGCGGGATACCACGAGCAGTACTTC,-,TRBV28,TRBJ2-7,TRBD2
CASSLGAKGDEQYF,TGTGCCAGCAGTTTAGGGGCTAAGGGCGACGAGCAGTACTTC,once,TRBV28,TRBJ2-7,-
CASSLETEQYF,TGTGCCAGCAGCTTAGAGACAGAGCAGTACTTC,-,TRBV11-2,TRBJ2-7,-
CASSPRLAGAYEQYF,TGTGCCAGTAGTCCACGACTAGCGGGAGCCTACGAGCAGTACTTC,-,TRBV19,TRBJ2-7,TRBD2
CASSDVLGEDGYEQYF,TGTGCCAGCAGTGACGTTTTAGGGGAGGACGGCTACGAGCAGTACTTC,once,TRBV28,TRBJ2-7,-
CASSLDLGVGRRSGNTIYF,TGCGCCAGCAGCTTGGATCTCGGTGTAGGGCGGAGGTCCGGAAACACCATATATTTT,-,TRBV5-1,TRBJ1-3,-
CASSNPGQGISGANVLTF,TGCGCCAGCAGCAACCCGGGACAGGGCATCTCTGGGGCCAACGTCCTGACTTTC,-,TRBV5-1,TRBJ2-6,TRBD1
CASSLAGGTDTQYF,TGTGCCAGCTCCCTAGCGGGAGGGACAGATACGCAGTATTTT,-,TRBV6-1,TRBJ2-3,TRBD2
CASSSPGTAYNEQFF,TGTGCCAGCAGCTCGCCCGGGACAGCATACAATGAGCAGTTCTTC,-,TRBV5-4,TRBJ2-1,TRBD1
CASSPSLRETQYF,TGTGCCAGCTCACCATCTTTGAGAGAGACCCAGTACTTC,-,TRBV18,TRBJ2-5,-
CASRWRGGYNEQFF,TGCGCCAGCAGGTGGCGGGGAGGGTACAATGAGCAGTTCTTC,-,TRBV5-1,TRBJ2-1,TRBD2
CASSLGTGGRTDTQYF,TGTGCCAGTAGTTTAGGTACAGGGGGTAGAACAGATACGCAGTATTTT,-,TRBV19,TRBJ2-3,TRBD1
CASSPSPILHEQYF,TGTGCCAGCTCACCTTCTCCAATTCTACACGAGCAGTACTTC,-,TRBV18,TRBJ2-7,-
CASSSPQGEDTEAFF,TGTGCCAGCAGCTCCCCACAGGGGGAGGACACTGAAGCTTTCTTT,-,TRBV11-3,TRBJ1-1,TRBD1
CSVLLAGYEQYF,TGCAGCGTTTTGTTAGCGGGCTACGAGCAGTACTTC,-,TRBV29-1,TRBJ2-7,TRBD2
CASSLGDRGRTGELFF,TGTGCCAGCAGCTTAGGGGACAGGGGCAGGACCGGGGAGCTGTTTTTT,-,TRBV11-3,TRBJ2-2,TRBD1
CASSPVGLTNYEQYF,TGTGCCAGCAGCCCAGTCGGACTAACCAATTACGAGCAGTACTTC,-,TRBV27,TRBJ2-7,-
CASMRPGQNLNSNQPQHF,TGTGCCAGCATGAGACCGGGACAGAACTTGAATAGCAATCAGCCCCAGCATTTT,-,TRBV2,TRBJ1-5,TRBD1
CASSLWGRSTDTQYF,TGTGCCAGCAGCTTATGGGGCCGAAGCACAGATACGCAGTATTTT,-,TRBV11-2,TRBJ2-3,-
CASSLQGTDTQYF,TGCGCCAGCAGCTTGCAGGGTACAGATACGCAGTATTTT,-,TRBV5-1,TRBJ2-3,-
CAISYRGPTYNEQFF,TGTGCCATCAGTTACAGGGGCCCCACCTACAATGAGCAGTTCTTC,-,TRBV10-3,TRBJ2-1,TRBD1
CASSSTRDWATGELFF,TGTGCCAGCAGTTCTACCCGGGACTGGGCCACCGGGGAGCTGTTTTTT,-,TRBV27,TRBJ2-2,-
CASSIRGRSNEQFF,TGTGCCAGTAGTATAAGAGGGAGAAGTAATGAGCAGTTCTTC,-,TRBV19,TRBJ2-1,-
CASSEDDSTDTQYF,TGTGCCAGCAGTGAAGATGACTCCACAGATACGCAGTATTTT,-,TRBV25-1,TRBJ2-3,-
CASSLDGTGVQETQYF,TGTGCCAGCAGCTTAGATGGGACAGGGGTCCAAGAGACCCAGTACTTC,-,TRBV7-6,TRBJ2-5,TRBD1
CASSQYSPDTQYF,TGTGCCAGCAGCCAGTATAGTCCAGATACGCAGTATTTT,-,TRBV14,TRBJ2-3,-
CASSLAADTQYF,TGCGCCAGCAGCTTAGCCGCCGATACGCAGTATTTT,-,TRBV5-1,TRBJ2-3,-
CASSSRKVKEGNQPQHF,TGTGCCAGCAGTTCCCGTAAGGTGAAGGAGGGCAATCAGCCCCAGCATTTT,-,TRBV28,TRBJ1-5,-
CASSLGAGTFETQYF,TGTGCCAGCTCCTTGGGGGCAGGGACGTTTGAGACCCAGTACTTC,-,TRBV27,TRBJ2-5,-
CASRDRGPPGASYEQYF,TGTGCCAGCCGGGACAGGGGGCCCCCCGGGGCTTCCTACGAGCAGTACTTC,-,TRBV7-9,TRBJ2-7,TRBD1
CASSLIGYYQETQYF,TGTGCCAGCAGCTTAATAGGATACTATCAAGAGACCCAGTACTTC,few,TRBV7-2,TRBJ2-5,-
CATSRDHSLSGNTIYF,TGTGCCACCAGCAGAGATCACAGTCTCTCTGGAAACACCATATATTTT,-,TRBV15,TRBJ1-3,-
CASRGQGNQPQHF,TGTGCCAGCAGGGGACAGGGGAACCAGCCCCAGCATTTT,-,TRBV25-1,TRBJ1-5,TRBD1
CASSVTSGRASEQFF,TGTGCCAGCAGCGTAACTAGCGGGAGGGCGAGTGAGCAGTTCTTC,-,TRBV7-8,TRBJ2-1,TRBD2
CAWSFLRSPGELFF,TGTGCCTGGAGTTTCCTGCGGTCGCCCGGGGAGCTGTTTTTT,-,TRBV30,TRBJ2-2,-
CASRGDRTYEQYF,TGTGCCAGCAGGGGGGACAGAACCTACGAGCAGTACTTC,-,TRBV27,TRBJ2-7,TRBD1
CASSWTGESWAFF,TGCGCCAGCAGCTGGACAGGGGAGTCTTGGGCTTTCTTT,-,TRBV5-1,TRBJ1-1,TRBD1